Below, 21 T cell receptor beta chains from the same sample are listed, as sequenced in a study of blood T cell repertoires in COVID-19 (dated by TCRdb to the early 2020s). The library was obtained by the immunoSEQ multiplex PCR assay. TCRdb retrieved this table from immuneACCESS and kept in-frame rearrangements only. Not all clones are present; in checked studies, unresolved V genes account for under half, and no reason is known for the remainder. This sample is represented by a few hundred thousand clones; roughly 86% of them were singletons. The top ten clonotypes cover roughly 2% of the sample. The sample consisted of PBMCs or T cells enriched from blood (not recorded which). These receptors were collected from a man aged 35-49 years in a cohort exposed to, infected with or recovered from COVID-19 (not recorded which).

The chain has TRBV5-8 and TRBJ1-5, with 11 bases lining up with TRBD1. Trimming took 4 bases from V and 7 from J; bases not matched to a gene: 10. The germline V gene encodes CDR1 SGHTS and CDR2 YDEGEE. This CDR3 is built from 16 residues. The CDR3 sequence is CASSPPGQGAWQPQHF. CDR3 DNA sequence: TGTGCCAGCAGCCCGCCTGGACAGGGGGCTTGGCAGCCCCAGCATTTT.

This chain links TRBV27 with TRBJ2-7, with TRBD2 identical over 14 bases. V shed 5 bases, J shed 6 bases, and the junction held 3 bases outside the gene matches. From germline, CDR1 is MNHEY and CDR2 SMNVEV (reference sequence). This CDR3 contains 14 residues. DNA of the CDR3: TGTGCCAGCAGTCTGGGACTAGCGGGAGCCGAGCAGTACTTC. As protein: CASSLGLAGAEQYF.

The chain carries TRBV5-1 and TRBJ2-7; TRBD1 matches at 7 bases. The trim removed 3 bases at V and 4 bases at J, leaving 7 bases unmatched. This CDR3 contains 14 residues. Germline CDR1 reads SGHRS; CDR2 reads YFSETQ. In DNA form, the CDR3 reads TGCGCCAGCAGCTCCGGGACAGCCCGTTACGAGCAGTACTTC. This sequence encodes CASSSGTARYEQYF.

V usage is TRBV18 and J usage is TRBJ1-1; D call uncertain. The CDR3 is made up of 14 amino acids. V lost 2 bases and J lost 7, with 14 bases in between. The germline V gene has CDR1 KGHSH and CDR2 LQKENI. CDR3 bases: TGTGCCAGCTCACCATCCCCAACCCCGGGTGAAGCTTTCTTT. The encoded protein is CASSPSPTPGEAFF.

About this clone: Different DNA sequences within this sample yield the same CDR3. The CDR3 coding sequence is TGCGCCAGCAGCGTCGACAGGGGCTCAGATACGCAGTATTTT. This translates into CASSVDRGSDTQYF. J is TRBJ2-3 and V is TRBV5-1; the match to TRBD1 covers 8 bases. Germline loops: CDR1 SGHRS, CDR2 YFSETQ. Trimming at V came to 4 bases and at J to 4 bases, leaving 5 bases not matched to a gene. The CDR3 spans 14 residues.

This chain links TRBV6-5 with TRBJ2-3; D may be TRBD2 (7 bases). CDR1 and CDR2 from the germline V gene are MNHEY and SVGAGI. This CDR3 has 15 residues. The V end was cut by 10 bases, the J end by 1 base, with 18 bases between. The CDR3 here is CATRARGPGTDTQYF. The CDR3 bases are TGTGCCACCCGAGCGCGGGGGCCCGGCACAGATACGCAGTATTTT.

J is TRBJ2-2 and V is TRBV19; 9 nucleotides agree with TRBD1. The CDR3 covers 16 residues. CDR1 is LNHDA, CDR2 SQIVND, per germline (reference sequence). Trimming at V came to 7 bases and at J to 6 bases, leaving 12 bases not matched to a gene. The CDR3 loop reads CASKAGGNRGPGELFF. DNA for the CDR3: TGTGCCAGTAAGGCTGGGGGGAACAGGGGGCCCGGGGAGCTGTTTTTT.

The chain joins TRBV6-1 to TRBJ2-7, with a weak D call TRBD2 (6 bases). Germline V gene data show CDR1 as MNHNS and CDR2 as SASEGT. This CDR3 has 15 amino acids. Trimming shortened V by 2 bases and J by 2 bases, and 13 bases separated the two germline ends. The DNA of the CDR3 is TGTGCCAGCAGTGAATTGGAGGGTTCGGCCTACGAGCAGTACTTC. Protein: CASSELEGSAYEQYF.

The chain recombines TRBV10-3 with TRBJ2-2; 7 positions agree with TRBD1. CDR1 is ENHRY and CDR2 is SYGVKD in the germline V gene. With 6 bases clipped from V and 6 bases from J, the junction kept 1 base outside the gene matches. The CDR3 loop spans 12 amino acids. DNA of the CDR3: TGTGCCATCAGGGGGACAGCCGGGGAGCTGTTTTTT. Translating gives CAIRGTAGELFF.

This chain uses TRBV3-1 (or the pseudogene TRBV3-2) with TRBJ1-4, with D unresolved. This CDR3 comprises 14 residues. The V and J ends lost 8 bases and 0 bases respectively, with 10 bases between them. Germline loops: CDR1 LGHDT, CDR2 YNNKEL (reference sequence). The CDR3 region has the DNA TGTGCCAGCGCCACCAGGACAACTAATGAAAAACTGTTTTTT. Protein sequence: CASATRTTNEKLFF.

This sequence joins TRBV6-1 and TRBJ1-2, with a weak D call TRBD1 (5 bases). V was clipped by 2 bases and J by 7 bases, with 14 bases between them. The CDR3 covers 14 residues. CDR1 MNHNS and CDR2 SASEGT come from the germline V gene. In DNA, the CDR3 is TGTGCCAGCAGTGAAAGGGAGGGGAGTCGTGGCTACACCTTC. The encoded protein is CASSEREGSRGYTF.

The V call is TRBV18, the J call TRBJ1-3; D gene uncertain. Per the germline V gene, CDR1 is KGHSH and CDR2 is LQKENI. The ends were cut back, 1 base at V and 1 base at J, with 17 bases in the middle. This CDR3 is built from 18 residues. The CDR3 nucleotides are TGTGCCAGCTCACCACTCGTGGAGGCCGGTCTATCTGGAAACACCATATATTTT. It specifies CASSPLVEAGLSGNTIYF.

The chain links TRBV3-1 (or the pseudogene TRBV3-2) to TRBJ1-2; maybe TRBD1 (5 bases). Germline V gene data show CDR1 as LGHDT and CDR2 as YNNKEL (reference sequence). V shed 7 bases and J shed 10 bases, with 16 bases lying between them. The CDR3 is 12 residues long. The CDR3 reads CASTGRKLDYTF. As DNA, the CDR3 is TGTGCCAGCACAGGGCGCAAATTAGACTACACCTTC.

This clone was counted once. The V call is TRBV5-6, the J call TRBJ2-7; TRBD1 matches 7 bases. CDR3 length: 17 residues. Per germline, CDR1 SGHDT and CDR2 YYEEEE. V was clipped by 4 bases and J by 3 bases; unmatched bases: 16. The CDR3 is CASSDIKQGLWYYEQYF. The CDR3 DNA follows: TGTGCCAGCAGCGACATCAAACAGGGGCTTTGGTACTACGAGCAGTACTTC.

About this clone itself: Other DNA sequences in the same sample also yield this CDR3. The CDR3: CASSLRGTGELFF. The CDR3 DNA follows: TGTGCCAGCAGCCTTAGGGGGACCGGGGAGCTGTTTTTT. The V and J genes are TRBV3-1 (or the pseudogene TRBV3-2) and TRBJ2-2; the D gene is possibly TRBD1 (6 bases). This CDR3 region has 13 residues. The V gene lost 4 bases and the J gene lost 5 bases, with 8 bases spanning the gap. Per germline, CDR1 LGHDT and CDR2 YNNKEL (reference sequence).

This chain links TRBV19 with TRBJ1-1; D is perhaps TRBD1 (5 bases). Trimming left V 3 bases short and J 5 bases short, with 10 bases between. This CDR3 region has 13 residues. Germline lookup yields CDR1 LNHDA and CDR2 SQIVND (reference sequence). The CDR3 DNA is TGTGCCAGTAGTATGCTCGGGGGGACTGAAGCTTTCTTT. This codes for CASSMLGGTEAFF.

A few counts support this clone. The chain links TRBV28 to TRBJ2-5, with D perhaps TRBD1 (6 bases). This CDR3 spans 14 amino acids. Germline values: CDR1 MDHEN, CDR2 SYDVKM. The V and J ends lost 6 bases and 3 bases respectively, with 14 bases between them. CDR3 loop: CASRTFRGEETQYF. CDR3 sequence (DNA): TGTGCCAGCAGAACATTCAGGGGCGAAGAGACCCAGTACTTC. Filled out from reference TRBV28 and TRBJ2-5, the complete variable domain reads DVKVTQSSRYLVKRTGEKVFLECVQDMDHENMFWYRQDPGLGLRLIYFSYDVKMKEKGDIPEGYSVSREKKERFSLILESASTNQTSMYLCASRTFRGEETQYFGPGTRLLVL.

This clone has only one observation. The rearrangement links TRBV5-1 to TRBJ1-2; a weak D match, TRBD1 (6 bases). Germline values: CDR1 SGHRS, CDR2 YFSETQ. The CDR3 runs 13 residues. Trimming took 2 bases from V and 7 from J, leaving 12 bases between them. CDR3 region: CASSLQGEAGYTF. The CDR3 region has the DNA TGCGCCAGCAGCTTACAGGGTGAAGCTGGCTACACCTTC.

The chain links TRBV27 to TRBJ2-3, with D tentatively TRBD2 (5 bases). CDR3 length: 12 residues. The V end was cut by 4 bases, the J end by 5 bases, with 7 bases between. Per the germline V gene, CDR1 is MNHEY and CDR2 is SMNVEV (reference sequence). In DNA, the CDR3 is TGTGCCAGCAGTTCAAGCGGAGATACGCAGTATTTT. Translated: CASSSSGDTQYF.

This chain joins TRBV28 and TRBJ2-5; 15 positions agree with TRBD2. V lost 2 bases and J lost 5; bases outside the gene matches: 3. The CDR3 loop spans 16 amino acids. Germline values: CDR1 MDHEN, CDR2 SYDVKM. The CDR3 DNA reads as TGTGCCAGCAGTTTAGGGACTAGCGGGAGGTCGGAGACCCAGTACTTC. This codes for CASSLGTSGRSETQYF.

This chain uses TRBV18 with TRBJ2-7; 10 nucleotides match TRBD2. V dropped 4 bases and J dropped 3; count of bases not matched to a gene: 3. Germline values: CDR1 KGHSH, CDR2 LQKENI. The CDR3 has 14 residues. In nucleotides, the CDR3 is TGTGCCAGCTCACTGGGACTAGCGAACTACGAGCAGTACTTC. Protein: CASSLGLANYEQYF. Full variable domain (outside the CDR3, taken from reference TRBV18 and TRBJ2-7): NAGVMQNPRHLVRRRGQEARLRCSPMKGHSHVYWYRQLPEEGLKFMVYLQKENIIDESGMPKERFSAEFPKEGPSILRIQQVVRGDSAAYFCASSLGLANYEQYFGPGTRLTVT.